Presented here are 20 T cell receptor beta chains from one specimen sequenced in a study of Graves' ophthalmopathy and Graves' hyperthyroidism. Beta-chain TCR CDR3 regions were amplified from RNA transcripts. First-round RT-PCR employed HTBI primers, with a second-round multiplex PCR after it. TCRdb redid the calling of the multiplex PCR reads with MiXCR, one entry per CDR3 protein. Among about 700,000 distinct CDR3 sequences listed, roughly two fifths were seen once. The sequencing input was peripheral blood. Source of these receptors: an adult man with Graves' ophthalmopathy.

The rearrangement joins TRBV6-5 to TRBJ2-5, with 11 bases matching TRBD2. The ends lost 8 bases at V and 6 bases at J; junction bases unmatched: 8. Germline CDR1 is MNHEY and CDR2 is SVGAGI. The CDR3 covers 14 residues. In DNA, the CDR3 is TGTGCCAGCGGGGATAGCGGGAGGGCCCAGACCCAGTACTTC. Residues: CASGDSGRAQTQYF.

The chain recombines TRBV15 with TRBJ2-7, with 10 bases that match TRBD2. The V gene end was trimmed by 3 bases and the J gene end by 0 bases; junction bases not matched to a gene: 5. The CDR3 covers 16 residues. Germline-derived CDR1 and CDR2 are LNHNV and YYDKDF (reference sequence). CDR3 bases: TGTGCCACCAGCAGTGCTAGGACTAGCGGCTCCTACGAGCAGTACTTC. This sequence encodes CATSSARTSGSYEQYF.

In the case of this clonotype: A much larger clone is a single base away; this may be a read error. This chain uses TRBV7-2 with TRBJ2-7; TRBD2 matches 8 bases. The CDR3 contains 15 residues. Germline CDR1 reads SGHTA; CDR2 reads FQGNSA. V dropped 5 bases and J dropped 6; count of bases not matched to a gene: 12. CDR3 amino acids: CASSPWNGRESEQYF. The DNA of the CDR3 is TGTGCCAGCAGCCCCTGGAACGGGAGGGAAAGCGAGCAGTACTTC. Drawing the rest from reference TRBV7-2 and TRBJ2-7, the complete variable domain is GAGVSQSPSNKVTEKGKDVELRCDPISGHTALYWYRQSLGQGLEFLIYFQGNSAPDKSGLPSDRFSAERTGGSVSTLTIQRTQQEDSAVYLCASSPWNGRESEQYFGPGTRLTVT.

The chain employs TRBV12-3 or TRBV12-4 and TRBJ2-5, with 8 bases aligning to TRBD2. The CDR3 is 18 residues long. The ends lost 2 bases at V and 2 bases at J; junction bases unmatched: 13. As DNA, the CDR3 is TGTGCCAGCAGTTTAAACGGGGGGGCCTCGTTTAAACAAGAGACCCAGTACTTC. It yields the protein CASSLNGGASFKQETQYF.

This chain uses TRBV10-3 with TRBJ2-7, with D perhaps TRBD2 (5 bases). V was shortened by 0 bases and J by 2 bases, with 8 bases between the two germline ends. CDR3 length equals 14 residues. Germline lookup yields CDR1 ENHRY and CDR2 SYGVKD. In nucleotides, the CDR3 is TGTGCCATCAGTGAGTCGAGGGAGACCTACGAGCAGTACTTC. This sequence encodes CAISESRETYEQYF.

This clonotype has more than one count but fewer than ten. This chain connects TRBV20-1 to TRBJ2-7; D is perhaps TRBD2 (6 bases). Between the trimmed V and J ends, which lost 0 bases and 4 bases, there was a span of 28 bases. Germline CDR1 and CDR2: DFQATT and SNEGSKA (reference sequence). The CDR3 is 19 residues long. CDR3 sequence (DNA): TGCAGTGCTAGAGATTCGCTTCCGACGAGTAGCGGCCAACCGTACGAGCAGTACTTC. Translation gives CSARDSLPTSSGQPYEQYF.

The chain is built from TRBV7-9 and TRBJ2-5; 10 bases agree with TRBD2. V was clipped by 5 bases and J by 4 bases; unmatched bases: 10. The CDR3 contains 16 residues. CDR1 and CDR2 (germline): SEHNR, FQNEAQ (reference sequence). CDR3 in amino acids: CASSLSIGTSAETQYF. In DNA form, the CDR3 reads TGTGCCAGCAGCCTAAGCATCGGGACTAGCGCAGAGACCCAGTACTTC.

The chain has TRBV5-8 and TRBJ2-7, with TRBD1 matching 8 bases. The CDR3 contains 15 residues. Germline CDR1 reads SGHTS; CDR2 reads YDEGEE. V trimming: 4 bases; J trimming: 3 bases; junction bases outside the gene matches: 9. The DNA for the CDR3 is TGTGCCAGCAGCCGCGACAGGGGACTCAACTACGAGCAGTACTTC. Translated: CASSRDRGLNYEQYF.

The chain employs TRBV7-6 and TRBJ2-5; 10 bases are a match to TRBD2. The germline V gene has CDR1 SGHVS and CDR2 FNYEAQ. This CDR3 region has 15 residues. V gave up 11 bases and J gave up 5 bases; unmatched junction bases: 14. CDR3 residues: CAWSVRLAGYETQYF. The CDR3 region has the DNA TGTGCCTGGAGTGTCAGACTAGCGGGTTATGAGACCCAGTACTTC.

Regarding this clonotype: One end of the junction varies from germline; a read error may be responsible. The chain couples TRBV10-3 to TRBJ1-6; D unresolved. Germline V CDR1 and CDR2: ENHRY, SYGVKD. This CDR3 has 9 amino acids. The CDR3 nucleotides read TGTGCCATCAGTGACGGGGAGCAATTT. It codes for CAISDGEQF.

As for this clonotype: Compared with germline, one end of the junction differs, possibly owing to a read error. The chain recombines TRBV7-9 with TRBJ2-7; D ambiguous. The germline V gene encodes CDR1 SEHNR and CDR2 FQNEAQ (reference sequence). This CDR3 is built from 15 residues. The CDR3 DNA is TGCGCCAGCAGCCAAGATATCGGCGGTGCCTACGAGCAGTACTTC. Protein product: CASSQDIGGAYEQYF.

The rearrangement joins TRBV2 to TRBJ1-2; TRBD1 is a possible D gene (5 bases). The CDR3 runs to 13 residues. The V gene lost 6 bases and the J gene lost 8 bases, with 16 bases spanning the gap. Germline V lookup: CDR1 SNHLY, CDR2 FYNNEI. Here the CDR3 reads CASSQGSALGYTF. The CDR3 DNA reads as TGTGCCAGCAGCCAGGGTTCTGCCCTGGGCTACACCTTC.

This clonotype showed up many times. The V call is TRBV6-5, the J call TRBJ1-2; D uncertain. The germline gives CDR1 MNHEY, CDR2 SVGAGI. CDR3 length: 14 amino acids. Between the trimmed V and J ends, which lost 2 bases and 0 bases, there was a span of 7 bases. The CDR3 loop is CASSYGRANYGYTF. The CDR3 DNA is TGTGCCAGCAGTTACGGCCGGGCTAACTATGGCTACACCTTC.

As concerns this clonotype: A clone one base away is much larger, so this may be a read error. Written as DNA, the CDR3 is TGCAGCGTTGTGATGATCTACGGGCAGTACTTC. This sequence encodes CSVVMIYGQYF. V gene TRBV29-1 combines with J gene TRBJ2-7; no definite D call. Germline loops: CDR1 SQVTM, CDR2 ANQGSEA. CDR3 length: 11 residues.

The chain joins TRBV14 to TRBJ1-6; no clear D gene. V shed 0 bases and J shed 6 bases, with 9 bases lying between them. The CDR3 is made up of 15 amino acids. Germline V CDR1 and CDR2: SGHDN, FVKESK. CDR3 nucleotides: TGTGCCAGCAGCCAAGATCTTACATTTAATTCACCCCTCCACTTT. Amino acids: CASSQDLTFNSPLHF.

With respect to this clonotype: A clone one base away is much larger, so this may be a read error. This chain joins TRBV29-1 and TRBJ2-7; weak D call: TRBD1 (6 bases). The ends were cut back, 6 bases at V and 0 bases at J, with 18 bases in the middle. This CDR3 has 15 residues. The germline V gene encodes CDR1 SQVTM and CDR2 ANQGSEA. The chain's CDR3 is CSVWETGRLSYEQYF. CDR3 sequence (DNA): TGCAGCGTCTGGGAGACAGGCCGACTCTCCTACGAGCAGTACTTC.

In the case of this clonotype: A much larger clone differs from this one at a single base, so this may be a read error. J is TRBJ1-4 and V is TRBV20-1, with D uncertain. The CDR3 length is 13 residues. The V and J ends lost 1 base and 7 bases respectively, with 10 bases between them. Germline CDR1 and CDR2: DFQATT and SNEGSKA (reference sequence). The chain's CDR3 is CSARVGSREKLFF. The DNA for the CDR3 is TGCAGTGCTAGAGTAGGCTCACGTGAAAAACTGTTTTTT.

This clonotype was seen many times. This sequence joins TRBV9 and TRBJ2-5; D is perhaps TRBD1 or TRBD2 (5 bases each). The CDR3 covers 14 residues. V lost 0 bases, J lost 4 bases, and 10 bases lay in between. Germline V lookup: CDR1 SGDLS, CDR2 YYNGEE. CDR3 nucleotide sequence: TGTGCCAGCAGCGTAGCGGGGCAGGGAGAGACCCAGTACTTC. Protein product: CASSVAGQGETQYF.

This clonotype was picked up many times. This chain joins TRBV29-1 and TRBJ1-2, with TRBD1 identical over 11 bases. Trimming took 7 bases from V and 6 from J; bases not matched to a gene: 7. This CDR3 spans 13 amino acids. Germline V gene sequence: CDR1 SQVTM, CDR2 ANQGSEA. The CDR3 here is CSAKRGQGDGYTF. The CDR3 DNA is TGCAGCGCCAAAAGGGGACAGGGGGATGGCTACACCTTC.

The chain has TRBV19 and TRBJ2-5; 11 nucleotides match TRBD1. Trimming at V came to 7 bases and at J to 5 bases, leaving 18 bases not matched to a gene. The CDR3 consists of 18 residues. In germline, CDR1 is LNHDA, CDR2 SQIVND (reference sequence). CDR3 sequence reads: CASTPGQGVSPASETQYF. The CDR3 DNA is TGTGCCAGTACCCCGGGACAGGGGGTTTCCCCAGCTTCGGAGACCCAGTACTTC. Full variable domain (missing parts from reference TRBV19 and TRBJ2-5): DGGITQSPKYLFRKEGQNVTLSCEQNLNHDAMYWYRQDPGQGLRLIYYSQIVNDFQKGDIAEGYSVSREKKESFPLTVTSAQKNPTAFYLCASTPGQGVSPASETQYFGPGTRLLVL.